The T cell receptor beta chain described here comes from a study of CD8 T cells in Susac syndrome. Findings and limits, study-wide: That the number of individuals in its TCR sequencing and HLA analysis was relatively small was acknowledged by the study.

This clonotype has only one observation. Antigen unknown. With random hexamers, roughly 0.45 to 1 ug RNA was reverse transcribed. Amplification of TCR beta CDR3 spanned 54 Vbeta and 13 Jbeta via immunoSEQ multiplex PCR. TCRdb re-derived calls from the immunoSEQ multiplex PCR reads in MiXCR, one entry per CDR3 protein. Here the sample spans under 200,000 distinct CDR3 sequences, around 94% being singletons. TCR beta sequencing covered blood CD8+ and CD4+ T cells. Isolation of CD8+ and CD4+ T cells was performed negatively, whereas enrichment of TEMRA cells was done by FACS. The CDR3 is 13 amino acids. Germline V gene sequence: CDR1 SEHNR, CDR2 FQNEAQ (reference sequence). Trimming shortened V by 1 base and J by 7 bases, and 11 bases separated the two germline ends.

The chain has TRBV7-9 and TRBJ2-7; possibly TRBD2 for D (6 bases). The TCR sequence derives from a human donor in good health. The specimen was CD4+ T cells from PBMCs. CDR3 loop: CASSLGRREEQYF. In DNA form, the CDR3 reads TGTGCCAGCAGCTTAGGGAGGCGGGAAGAGCAGTACTTC.